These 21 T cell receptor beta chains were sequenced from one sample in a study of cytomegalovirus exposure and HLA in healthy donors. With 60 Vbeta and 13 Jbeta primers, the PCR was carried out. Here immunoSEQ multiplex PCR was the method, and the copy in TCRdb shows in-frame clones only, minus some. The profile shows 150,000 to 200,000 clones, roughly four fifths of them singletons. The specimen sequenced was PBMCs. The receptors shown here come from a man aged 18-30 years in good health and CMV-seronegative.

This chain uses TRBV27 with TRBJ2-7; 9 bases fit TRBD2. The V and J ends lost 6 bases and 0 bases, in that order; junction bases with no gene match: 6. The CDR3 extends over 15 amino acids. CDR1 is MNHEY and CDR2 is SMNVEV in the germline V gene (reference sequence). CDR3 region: CASRTLAGRSYEQYF. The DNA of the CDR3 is TGTGCCAGCAGAACGCTAGCGGGGCGCTCCTACGAGCAGTACTTC.

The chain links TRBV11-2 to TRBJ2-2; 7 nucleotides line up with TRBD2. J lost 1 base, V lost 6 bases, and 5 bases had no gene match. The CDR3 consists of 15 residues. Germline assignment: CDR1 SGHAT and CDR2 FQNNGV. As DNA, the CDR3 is TGTGCCAGCAGTTCACCTAGCGGGAACACCGGGGAGCTGTTTTTT. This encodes CASSSPSGNTGELFF.

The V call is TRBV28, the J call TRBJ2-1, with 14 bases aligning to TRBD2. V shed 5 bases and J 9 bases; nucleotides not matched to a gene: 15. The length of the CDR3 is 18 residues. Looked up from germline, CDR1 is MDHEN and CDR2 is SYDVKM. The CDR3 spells CASSTERAGLAGVAEQFF. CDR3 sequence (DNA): TGTGCCAGCAGTACCGAAAGAGCGGGACTAGCGGGAGTGGCTGAGCAGTTCTTC.

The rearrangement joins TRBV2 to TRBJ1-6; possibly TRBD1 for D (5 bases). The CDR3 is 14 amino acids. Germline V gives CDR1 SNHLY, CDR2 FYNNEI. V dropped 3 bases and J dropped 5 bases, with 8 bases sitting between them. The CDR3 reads CASSDAGNNSPLHF. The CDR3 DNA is TGTGCCAGCAGTGACGCAGGGAATAATTCACCCCTCCACTTT.

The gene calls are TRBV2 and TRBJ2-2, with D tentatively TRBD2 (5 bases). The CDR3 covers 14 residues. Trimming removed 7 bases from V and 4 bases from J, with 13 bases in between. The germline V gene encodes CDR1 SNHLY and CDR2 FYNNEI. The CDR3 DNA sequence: TGTGCCAGCAATATATTAGCGCTCACCGGGGAGCTGTTTTTT. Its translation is CASNILALTGELFF.

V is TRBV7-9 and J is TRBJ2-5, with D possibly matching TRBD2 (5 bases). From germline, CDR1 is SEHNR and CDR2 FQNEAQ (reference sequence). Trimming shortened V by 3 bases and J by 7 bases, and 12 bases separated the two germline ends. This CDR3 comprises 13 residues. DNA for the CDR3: TGTGCCAGCAGCTTGGCTAGCACGGGGACCCAGTACTTC. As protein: CASSLASTGTQYF.

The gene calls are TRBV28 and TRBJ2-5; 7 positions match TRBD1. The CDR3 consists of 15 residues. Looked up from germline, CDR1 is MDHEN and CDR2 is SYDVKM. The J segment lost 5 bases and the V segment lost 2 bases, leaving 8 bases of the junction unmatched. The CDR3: CASSLPTGEGETQYF. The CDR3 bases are TGTGCCAGCAGTTTACCCACAGGGGAAGGGGAGACCCAGTACTTC.

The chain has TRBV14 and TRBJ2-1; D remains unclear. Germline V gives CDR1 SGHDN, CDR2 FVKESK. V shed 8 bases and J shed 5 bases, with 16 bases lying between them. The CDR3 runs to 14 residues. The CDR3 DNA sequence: TGTGCCAGCCTACGAGTCCCCACTGACAATGAGCAGTTCTTC. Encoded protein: CASLRVPTDNEQFF.

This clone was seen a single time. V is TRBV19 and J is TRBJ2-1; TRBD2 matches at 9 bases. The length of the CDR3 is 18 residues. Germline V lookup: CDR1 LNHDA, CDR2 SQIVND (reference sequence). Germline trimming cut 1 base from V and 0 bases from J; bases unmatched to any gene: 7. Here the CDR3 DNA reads TGTGCCAGTAGTATAGCGGGACTAGCCCAAAGCTCCTACAATGAGCAGTTCTTC. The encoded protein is CASSIAGLAQSSYNEQFF. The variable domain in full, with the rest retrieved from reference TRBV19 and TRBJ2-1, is DGGITQSPKYLFRKEGQNVTLSCEQNLNHDAMYWYRQDPGQGLRLIYYSQIVNDFQKGDIAEGYSVSREKKESFPLTVTSAQKNPTAFYLCASSIAGLAQSSYNEQFFGPGTRLTVL.

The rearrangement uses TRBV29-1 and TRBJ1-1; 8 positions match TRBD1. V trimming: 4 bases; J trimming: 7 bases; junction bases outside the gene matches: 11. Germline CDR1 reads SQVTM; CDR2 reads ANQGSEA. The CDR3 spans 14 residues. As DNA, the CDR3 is TGCAGCGTTGGCGTAGTGTTAGGGACAGGTGAAGCTTTCTTT. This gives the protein CSVGVVLGTGEAFF.

This CDR3 reads CSVERNTEAFF. DNA for the CDR3: TGCAGCGTTGAACGGAACACTGAAGCTTTCTTT. The rearrangement joins TRBV29-1 to TRBJ1-1, with D unresolved. The CDR3 consists of 11 residues. Germline V gene data show CDR1 as SQVTM and CDR2 as ANQGSEA. The V end lost 2 bases, the J end lost 1 base, and 2 bases lay between the germline ends.

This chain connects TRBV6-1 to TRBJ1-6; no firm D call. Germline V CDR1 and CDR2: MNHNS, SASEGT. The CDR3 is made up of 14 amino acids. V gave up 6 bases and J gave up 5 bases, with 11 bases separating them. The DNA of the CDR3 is TGTGCCAGCAGCCCCGCGAAAGATAATTCACCCCTCCACTTT. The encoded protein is CASSPAKDNSPLHF.

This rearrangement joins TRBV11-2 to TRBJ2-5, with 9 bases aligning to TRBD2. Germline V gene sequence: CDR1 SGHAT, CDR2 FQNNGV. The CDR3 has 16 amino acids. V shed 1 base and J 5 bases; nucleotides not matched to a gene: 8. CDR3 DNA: TGTGCCAGCAGCTTAGTGAATAGCGGGAGTTTGGAGACCCAGTACTTC. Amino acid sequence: CASSLVNSGSLETQYF.

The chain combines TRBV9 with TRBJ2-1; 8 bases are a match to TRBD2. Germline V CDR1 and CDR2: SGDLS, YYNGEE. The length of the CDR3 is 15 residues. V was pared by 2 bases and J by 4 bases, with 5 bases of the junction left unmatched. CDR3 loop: CASSVGLAEYNEQFF. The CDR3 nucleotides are TGTGCCAGCAGCGTCGGACTAGCAGAATACAATGAGCAGTTCTTC.

CDR3 DNA: TGTGCCAGCAGTTTAGAGGGGGCGTCCTACAATGAGCAGTTCTTC. Translated: CASSLEGASYNEQFF. V usage is TRBV28 and J usage is TRBJ2-1; TRBD1 aligns across 7 bases. Germline V lookup: CDR1 MDHEN, CDR2 SYDVKM. Trimming cost V 2 bases and J 1 base; bases outside gene matches: 2. The CDR3 extends over 15 amino acids.

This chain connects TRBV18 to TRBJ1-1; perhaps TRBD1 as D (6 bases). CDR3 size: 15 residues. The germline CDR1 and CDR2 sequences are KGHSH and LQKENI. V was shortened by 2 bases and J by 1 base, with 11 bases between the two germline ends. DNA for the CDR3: TGTGCCAGCTCACCAGCCGCAGGGGCGAACACTGAAGCTTTCTTT. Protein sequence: CASSPAAGANTEAFF.

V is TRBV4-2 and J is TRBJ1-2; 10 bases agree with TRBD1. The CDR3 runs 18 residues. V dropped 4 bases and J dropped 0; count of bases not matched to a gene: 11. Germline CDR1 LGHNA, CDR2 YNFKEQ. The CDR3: CASSRDRQGATTNYGYTF. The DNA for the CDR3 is TGTGCCAGCAGCCGCGACCGACAGGGGGCTACTACTAACTATGGCTACACCTTC.

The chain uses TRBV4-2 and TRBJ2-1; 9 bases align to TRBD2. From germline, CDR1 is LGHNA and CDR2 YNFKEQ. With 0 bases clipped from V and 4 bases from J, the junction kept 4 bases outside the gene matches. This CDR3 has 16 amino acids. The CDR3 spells CASSQDKAGGYNEQFF. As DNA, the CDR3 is TGTGCCAGCAGCCAAGATAAGGCGGGAGGGTACAATGAGCAGTTCTTC.

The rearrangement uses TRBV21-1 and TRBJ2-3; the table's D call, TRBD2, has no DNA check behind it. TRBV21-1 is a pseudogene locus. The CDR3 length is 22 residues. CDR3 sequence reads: CASSKSWIAGGLVWVSTDTQYF. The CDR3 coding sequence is TGTGCCAGCAGCAAATCGTGGATAGCGGGAGGGCTAGTATGGGTGAGCACAGATACGCAGTATTTT.

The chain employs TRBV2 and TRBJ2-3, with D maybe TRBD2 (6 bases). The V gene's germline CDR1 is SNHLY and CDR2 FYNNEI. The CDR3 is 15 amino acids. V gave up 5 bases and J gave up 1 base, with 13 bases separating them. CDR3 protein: CASSPTGLGTDTQYF. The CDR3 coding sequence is TGTGCCAGCAGTCCTACGGGACTGGGCACAGATACGCAGTATTTT.

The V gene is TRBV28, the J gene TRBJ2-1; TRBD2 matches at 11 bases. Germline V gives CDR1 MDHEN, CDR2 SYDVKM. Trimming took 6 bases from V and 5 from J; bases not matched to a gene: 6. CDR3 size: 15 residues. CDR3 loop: CASSPIAGGDNEQFF. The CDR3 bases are TGTGCCAGCAGCCCCATAGCGGGAGGGGACAATGAGCAGTTCTTC.